This T cell receptor beta chain was recorded in a study of blood T cell repertoires in COVID-19 (TCRdb year 2020). Regarding the research as a whole: Collaborator samples came from the United States, Italy and Spain and covered acute and convalescent phases of COVID-19. The material from the prospective study consisted of cDNA or gDNA derived from T cells, B-cell-depleted T cells, or PBMCs. Subjects who had been exposed to COVID-19, were actively infected with it, or had recovered from it provided the deeply sampled blood TCRbeta repertoires that made up the dataset. A freely available public database, intended as a resource for researchers studying the immune response to SARS-CoV-2, is where the repertoires were released. Samples were obtained from the ongoing ImmuneRACE study (first 160 participants) and from about 1,300 subjects provided by 6 global collaborators. Nearly every sample came with metadata listing a de-identified subject ID, COVID-19 status, age in years and sex. HLA class I and class II types, where available, came from metadata supplied by the sample provider rather than from assay-based typing. General study outcomes and caveats: Clinical and demographic metadata were provided uncurated, with the amount varying by source and participant.

In the prospective study, participants were roughly 18 to 100 years old, resided in 25 or so geographic areas of the United States, and were enrolled through a virtual design. Cohort assignment in the prospective study relied on participant-reported clinical history from a screening survey and a study questionnaire. Each participant in the prospective study had whole blood, serum and a nasopharyngeal or oropharyngeal swab collected by mobile phlebotomists. Prospective study participants could optionally give additional blood draws and questionnaires over an approximately 2-month period. Before DNA extraction, prospective study blood samples were shipped either frozen or at room temperature. The immunoSEQ Assay, a bias-controlled multiplex PCR, was used to amplify TCRbeta CDR3 regions from genomic DNA. Turning to the authors' computational methods: Within the assay, amplification of reference gene primers was used to estimate how many nucleated cells each sample contained. Sequence reads were collapsed and filtered to measure the absolute abundance of every unique TCRbeta CDR3 rearrangement. For each sample, productive Simpson clonality was calculated as the square root of Simpson's diversity index across productive rearrangements. TCRdb provides this immuneACCESS table in a form limited to in-frame rearrangements. Some clones are lacking; in checked studies, under half of them reflect an unresolved V gene, and why the rest are absent is not known. That table gives V, J and clone size, and the DNA gave D and trimming. Present in this sample are just over 300,000 clones, 90% of which were seen just once. The ten most abundant clones make up approximately 4.5% of the sample.

From the cysteine through the phenylalanine, the CDR3 covers 16 amino acids. Only the CDR3 region is kept as DNA, spanning 48 bases read in frame from base 1. Relative to germline, V is missing 5 bases and J is missing 10 bases, with 13 bases of the junction outside any gene match. Via the germline V gene (reference sequence), CDR1 is MNHEY and CDR2 SMNVEV. Regarding this clone: The specificity of this receptor is unknown. Qualities for individual bases were not recorded, and no much larger clone is one base off.

Sequenced sample: PBMCs or T cells enriched from blood (not recorded which). The TCR was taken from a woman in her late teens or twenties with acute COVID-19. The chain links TRBV27 with TRBJ1-6; TRBD1 fits 8 bases in the junction. The DNA sequence is given as TGTGCCAGCAGTGGAGCTAGGGACAGGAGAGGATCACCCCTCCACTTT. Protein translation: CASSGARDRRGSPLHF.